A selection of T cell receptor beta chains follows, all from one sample in a study of blood T cells in healthy people across ages. MiXCR was run by TCRdb on the 5' RACE reads, yielding one entry per CDR3 protein. The sample includes over 1,500,000 distinct CDR3 sequences, about two fifths of them seen just once. The sample consisted of blood. Receptor source: a human donor in good health. Each CDR3 is given with its conserved first and last residue. D genes are given only for firm matches. Size values are once, few and many counts, or a class for expanded clones, and some rows have none.

D gene: TRBD1; V gene: TRBV20-1; J gene: TRBJ2-1; clone size: once; CDR3 protein: CSAEDFQGQGQYEQFF; CDR3 DNA: TGCAGTGCTGAGGATTTCCAAGGACAGGGACAGTATGAGCAGTTCTTC
D gene: .; V gene: TRBV25-1; J gene: TRBJ2-3; clone size: .; CDR3 protein: CASSDGFGGTDTQYF; CDR3 DNA: TGTGCCAGCAGTGATGGGTTCGGGGGAACAGATACGCAGTATTTT
D gene: .; V gene: TRBV28; J gene: TRBJ2-1; clone size: .; CDR3 protein: CASSPGLRSYNEQFF; CDR3 DNA: TGTGCCAGCAGCCCGGGACTTCGCTCCTACAATGAGCAGTTCTTC
D gene: TRBD1; V gene: TRBV7-3; J gene: TRBJ2-5; clone size: .; CDR3 protein: CASSLTSQGQYF; CDR3 DNA: TGTGCCAGCAGCTTAACGTCACAGGGGCAGTACTTC
D gene: TRBD2; V gene: TRBV6-2/TRBV6-3; J gene: TRBJ2-7; clone size: few; CDR3 protein: CASSPSGGAFEQYF; CDR3 DNA: TGTGCCAGCAGCCCTAGCGGGGGGGCCTTTGAGCAGTACTTC
D gene: TRBD2; V gene: TRBV7-9; J gene: TRBJ2-7; clone size: .; CDR3 protein: CASSSLAGGSTSYEQYF; CDR3 DNA: TGTGCCAGCAGCTCACTAGCGGGGGGATCGACGTCGTACGAGCAGTACTTC
D gene: TRBD1; V gene: TRBV5-1; J gene: TRBJ1-2; clone size: .; CDR3 protein: CASRGDRDRGYTF; CDR3 DNA: TGCGCCAGCAGGGGGGACAGAGACCGTGGCTACACCTTC
D gene: .; V gene: TRBV25-1; J gene: TRBJ2-7; clone size: .; CDR3 protein: CASSESGPAYEQYF; CDR3 DNA: TGTGCCAGCAGTGAATCAGGGCCAGCCTACGAGCAGTACTTC
D gene: .; V gene: TRBV5-1; J gene: TRBJ2-1; clone size: few; CDR3 protein: CASSSSHRSGNEQFF; CDR3 DNA: TGCGCCAGCAGTTCCTCACACCGGTCCGGGAATGAGCAGTTCTTC
D gene: TRBD1; V gene: TRBV5-1; J gene: TRBJ2-5; clone size: few; CDR3 protein: CASSGSGGVRETQYF; CDR3 DNA: TGCGCCAGCAGCGGCTCAGGGGGCGTTCGAGAGACCCAGTACTTC
D gene: .; V gene: TRBV20-1; J gene: TRBJ2-7; clone size: few; CDR3 protein: CSANGGYEQYF; CDR3 DNA: TGCAGTGCTAATGGAGGTTACGAGCAGTACTTC
D gene: .; V gene: TRBV20-1; J gene: TRBJ1-1; clone size: .; CDR3 protein: CRKGILGLAFF; CDR3 DNA: TGCAGGAAAGGGATATTGGGCCTTGCTTTCTTT
D gene: TRBD2; V gene: TRBV3-1; J gene: TRBJ2-2; clone size: .; CDR3 protein: CASSQGAGGDTGELFF; CDR3 DNA: TGTGCCAGCAGCCAAGGAGCGGGGGGGGACACCGGGGAGCTGTTTTTT
D gene: .; V gene: TRBV5-1; J gene: TRBJ2-7; clone size: .; CDR3 protein: CASSLQGSSSYEQYF; CDR3 DNA: TGCGCCAGCAGCTTACAGGGTTCCAGCTCCTACGAGCAGTACTTC
D gene: TRBD2; V gene: TRBV9; J gene: TRBJ2-5; clone size: .; CDR3 protein: CASRSGGGPNNEQYF; CDR3 DNA: TGTGCCAGCAGGTCTGGCGGGGGACCCAACAATGAGCAGTACTTC
D gene: TRBD2; V gene: TRBV9; J gene: TRBJ2-5; clone size: .; CDR3 protein: CASSVEGGWETQYF; CDR3 DNA: TGTGCCAGCAGCGTAGAGGGAGGGTGGGAGACCCAGTACTTC
D gene: TRBD1; V gene: TRBV15; J gene: TRBJ2-7; clone size: many; CDR3 protein: CATSSGDRGVSYEQYF; CDR3 DNA: TGTGCCACCAGCAGCGGGGACAGGGGTGTATCCTACGAGCAGTACTTC